Listed here are 29 T cell receptor beta chains from one sample, sequenced in a study of T cell changes during pregnancy in multiple sclerosis. Assay: immunoSEQ multiplex PCR; the TCRdb copy retains only in-frame clones and omits some. The sample has over 90,000 clones, approximately 93% seen once. Specimen: peripheral blood, collected after pregnancy. The receptors shown here come from a female donor with multiple sclerosis, enrolled in a pregnancy study.

V and J are TRBV30 and TRBJ1-1; D is possibly TRBD1 (5 bases). CDR1 is GTSNPN, CDR2 SVGIG, per germline (reference sequence). CDR3 size: 13 residues. Trimming shortened V by 2 bases and J by 0 bases, and 7 bases separated the two germline ends. For the CDR3, the DNA is TGTGCCTGGAGTACAGGCGTGAACACTGAAGCTTTCTTT. This sequence encodes CAWSTGVNTEAFF.

This chain links TRBV5-1 with TRBJ1-2, with TRBD1 matching 12 bases. The CDR3 is made up of 19 amino acids. Losses at the gene ends were 0 bases for V and 0 bases for J; bases not matched to a gene: 9. Germline CDR1 is SGHRS and CDR2 is YFSETQ. Here the CDR3 reads CASSLAYRDRGRANYGYTF. The DNA for the CDR3 is TGCGCCAGCAGCTTGGCCTACAGGGACAGGGGGCGGGCTAACTATGGCTACACCTTC. The whole variable domain, filled in from reference TRBV5-1 and TRBJ1-2, reads KAGVTQTPRYLIKTRGQQVTLSCSPISGHRSVSWYQQTPGQGLQFLFEYFSETQRNKGNFPGRFSGRQFSNSRSEMNVSTLELGDSALYLCASSLAYRDRGRANYGYTFGSGTRLTVV.

The chain is built from TRBV19 and TRBJ1-5; 7 bases align to TRBD1. The CDR3 consists of 17 residues. The V and J ends lost 6 bases and 0 bases, in that order; junction bases with no gene match: 11. Germline V lookup: CDR1 LNHDA, CDR2 SQIVND (reference sequence). This CDR3 is CASRTQQGPLSNQPQHF. DNA of the CDR3: TGTGCCAGTAGGACACAACAGGGGCCCCTTAGCAATCAGCCCCAGCATTTT.

This clone showed up just once. The V call is TRBV28, the J call TRBJ1-1, with 8 bases lining up with TRBD1. From germline, CDR1 is MDHEN and CDR2 SYDVKM. The CDR3 loop spans 16 amino acids. V lost 5 bases to trimming and J lost 0 bases; unmatched junction nucleotides: 8. This chain's CDR3 is CASSLTRDRLNTEAFF. CDR3 in DNA: TGTGCCAGCAGTCTCACTCGGGACAGGCTGAACACTGAAGCTTTCTTT.

This chain uses TRBV6-5 with TRBJ1-5; TRBD1 matches 10 bases. The CDR3 sequence is 16 residues long. V lost 2 bases and J lost 4; bases outside the gene matches: 5. The germline V gene has CDR1 MNHEY and CDR2 SVGAGI. The CDR3 reads CASSYPGTGANQPQHF. The CDR3 nucleotides read TGTGCCAGCAGTTACCCGGGGACAGGGGCAAATCAGCCCCAGCATTTT.

This sequence joins TRBV27 and TRBJ1-1; D is ambiguous. This CDR3 is 13 amino acids long. Germline CDR1 is MNHEY and CDR2 is SMNVEV (reference sequence). Trimming took off 8 bases at V and 9 bases at J, with 19 bases between the two ends. Here the CDR3 reads CASGLTATRQAFF. CDR3 nucleotides: TGTGCCAGCGGATTGACTGCCACCAGACAAGCTTTCTTT.

The gene calls are TRBV4-1 and TRBJ2-1; D uncertain. The CDR3 runs 15 residues. Germline V gene data show CDR1 as MGHRA and CDR2 as YSYEKL. The V and J ends lost 0 bases and 6 bases respectively, with 12 bases between them. The CDR3 region is CASSQEGGRPNEQFF. DNA for the CDR3: TGCGCCAGCAGCCAAGAAGGCGGAAGACCCAATGAGCAGTTCTTC.

This chain joins TRBV29-1 and TRBJ1-3; D remains ambiguous. V dropped 5 bases and J dropped 0 bases, with 14 bases sitting between them. The V gene's germline CDR1 is SQVTM and CDR2 ANQGSEA. The CDR3 consists of 15 residues. The CDR3 DNA reads as TGCAGCGTTACGAAGTCACAGAGCTCTGGAAACACCATATATTTT. It translates to CSVTKSQSSGNTIYF.

The chain is built from TRBV5-6 and TRBJ2-7; 9 bases fit TRBD1. V gave up 3 bases and J gave up 3 bases; unmatched junction bases: 7. The CDR3 sequence is 15 residues long. Germline CDR1 reads SGHDT; CDR2 reads YYEEEE. As DNA, the CDR3 is TGTGCCAGCAGCTCTCCGGGACAGGGCCGCTACGAGCAGTACTTC. This translates into CASSSPGQGRYEQYF.

The rearrangement links TRBV28 to TRBJ2-4; a possible D gene is TRBD1 (6 bases). Trimming removed 0 bases from V and 0 bases from J, with 18 bases in between. CDR3 length: 19 residues. Germline CDR1 MDHEN, CDR2 SYDVKM. CDR3 DNA sequence: TGTGCCAGCAGTTTATGGGGGACACTTTTTAGAGAAGCCAAAAACATTCAGTACTTC. Its translation: CASSLWGTLFREAKNIQYF.

V gene TRBV30 combines with J gene TRBJ2-3; TRBD2 matches 7 bases. This CDR3 is built from 14 residues. Germline V gives CDR1 GTSNPN, CDR2 SVGIG (reference sequence). The V segment lost 5 bases and the J segment 2 bases; nucleotides outside the gene matches: 7. The CDR3 region has the DNA TGTGCCTGGGACTCCGGGACTAACACAGATACGCAGTATTTT. Its translation is CAWDSGTNTDTQYF.

CDR3 region: CSVAGFSPSDEQFF. Here the CDR3 DNA reads TGCAGCGTTGCAGGATTTTCCCCAAGTGATGAGCAGTTCTTC. The J gene is TRBJ2-1, the V gene TRBV29-1, with D unclear. Germline-derived CDR1 and CDR2 are SQVTM and ANQGSEA. This CDR3 spans 14 amino acids. Trimming cost V 4 bases and J 8 bases, with 18 bases left between them.

The J gene is TRBJ2-7, the V gene TRBV11-2; tentative D call: TRBD2 (6 bases). V was trimmed by 5 bases and J by 1 base, leaving 9 bases between them. The CDR3 is 13 amino acids. Germline-derived CDR1 and CDR2 are SGHAT and FQNNGV. The CDR3 loop reads CASSRDLSYEQYF. In DNA form, the CDR3 reads TGTGCCAGCAGCCGGGACTTGTCCTACGAGCAGTACTTC.

The genes are TRBV7-3 and TRBJ2-7; TRBD2 agrees at 9 bases. The V gene end was trimmed by 2 bases and the J gene end by 2 bases; junction bases not matched to a gene: 1. Germline assignment: CDR1 SGHTA and CDR2 FQGTGA. The CDR3 sequence is 14 residues long. CDR3 in amino acids: CASSLAGGAYEQYF. For the CDR3, the DNA is TGTGCCAGCAGCTTAGCGGGGGGGGCCTACGAGCAGTACTTC.

This clone has just one count. V and J are TRBV21-1 and TRBJ2-4; no DNA check was done on the table's D call, TRBD1. TRBV21-1 is an annotated pseudogene. The CDR3 runs 15 residues. The CDR3 nucleotides read TGTGCCAGCAGCAAACGGAAGCAGGGGAAAAACATTCAGTACTTC. It yields the protein CASSKRKQGKNIQYF.

The chain recombines TRBV5-4 with TRBJ1-2; D is unclear. V dropped 3 bases and J dropped 5 bases, with 11 bases sitting between them. Germline V gene data show CDR1 as SGHNT and CDR2 as YYREEE (reference sequence). This CDR3 has 13 residues. CDR3 protein: CASSSGSPYGYTF. The CDR3 DNA follows: TGTGCCAGCAGCTCCGGGTCGCCATATGGCTACACCTTC.

The gene calls are TRBV19 and TRBJ2-2, with 8 bases identical to TRBD1. The trim removed 7 bases at V and 3 bases at J, leaving 4 bases unmatched. This CDR3 has 14 amino acids. From germline, CDR1 is LNHDA and CDR2 SQIVND (reference sequence). The CDR3 DNA follows: TGTGCCAGTACACAGGGGGGTTACACCGGGGAGCTGTTTTTT. Its protein is CASTQGGYTGELFF.

This clone was counted once. The chain carries TRBV18 and TRBJ1-5; TRBD1 matches at 7 bases. The CDR3 has 14 residues. Trimming at V came to 4 bases and at J to 7 bases, leaving 7 bases not matched to a gene. CDR1 and CDR2 (germline): KGHSH, LQKENI. DNA of the CDR3: TGTGCCAGCTCACACCCAGACAGGGACCAGCCCCAGCATTTT. As protein: CASSHPDRDQPQHF. The full variable domain, its missing parts supplied by reference TRBV18 and TRBJ1-5, is NAGVMQNPRHLVRRRGQEARLRCSPMKGHSHVYWYRQLPEEGLKFMVYLQKENIIDESGMPKERFSAEFPKEGPSILRIQQVVRGDSAAYFCASSHPDRDQPQHFGDGTRLSIL.

This clone was counted once. The J gene is TRBJ2-7, the V gene TRBV11-1; 13 positions match TRBD2. From germline, CDR1 is SGHAT and CDR2 FQDESV (reference sequence). This CDR3 has 17 residues. V was clipped by 4 bases and J by 2 bases; unmatched bases: 8. The CDR3 DNA is TGTGCCAGCAGCTCGCCCCGGACTAGCGGGAGTGCCTACGAGCAGTACTTC. Its translation is CASSSPRTSGSAYEQYF.

CDR3 bases: TGTGCCAGCAGTTCCCGGGTGTTGCGGGAGACCCTGACAGATACGCAGTATTTT. This codes for CASSSRVLRETLTDTQYF. This chain links TRBV27 with TRBJ2-3, with TRBD2 matching over 7 bases. CDR3 length: 18 residues. Germline lookup yields CDR1 MNHEY and CDR2 SMNVEV (reference sequence). Trimming at V came to 4 bases and at J to 3 bases, leaving 16 bases not matched to a gene.

The chain links TRBV30 to TRBJ2-7, with D hard to call. CDR3 length: 12 amino acids. The germline gives CDR1 GTSNPN, CDR2 SVGIG (reference sequence). Trimming shortened V by 2 bases and J by 3 bases, and 8 bases separated the two germline ends. CDR3 protein: CAWSLTGYEQYF. The CDR3 DNA is TGTGCCTGGAGTCTGACTGGCTACGAGCAGTACTTC.

The chain links TRBV25-1 to TRBJ2-1, with D possibly being TRBD2 (5 bases). The CDR3 spans 13 residues. Trimming took 0 bases from V and 12 from J, leaving 12 bases between them. The germline V gene encodes CDR1 MGHDK and CDR2 SYGVNS. CDR3 nucleotide sequence: TGTGCCAGCAGTGAATATACGGGGTTTAGGCAGTTCTTC. Translated, it gives CASSEYTGFRQFF.

The chain employs TRBV7-8 and TRBJ2-1, with D perhaps matching TRBD2 (6 bases). In germline, CDR1 is SGHVS, CDR2 FQNEAQ. The CDR3 runs to 15 residues. Trimming left V 5 bases short and J 4 bases short, with 15 bases between. DNA for the CDR3: TGTGCCAGCAGCCACCCGGGAGTGCGATACAATGAGCAGTTCTTC. Protein: CASSHPGVRYNEQFF. The variable domain in full, completed from reference TRBV7-8 and TRBJ2-1, reads GAGVSQSPRYKVAKRGQDVALRCDPISGHVSLFWYQQALGQGPEFLTYFQNEAQLDKSGLPSDRFFAERPEGSVSTLKIQRTQQEDSAVYLCASSHPGVRYNEQFFGPGTRLTVL.

CDR3 region: CASSFHRDRRSYGYTF. CDR3 bases: TGTGCCAGCAGCTTCCATCGGGACAGGAGAAGTTATGGCTACACCTTC. V is TRBV11-2 and J is TRBJ1-2, with 8 bases identical to TRBD1. The CDR3 consists of 16 residues. Germline V lookup: CDR1 SGHAT, CDR2 FQNNGV. V was clipped by 3 bases and J by 5 bases; unmatched bases: 11.

The V and J genes are TRBV2 and TRBJ1-5; 9 positions match TRBD1. Per the germline V gene, CDR1 is SNHLY and CDR2 is FYNNEI. Trimming cost V 6 bases and J 2 bases; bases outside gene matches: 8. This CDR3 is built from 16 residues. This chain's CDR3 is CASRPNRGQGNQPQHF. DNA of the CDR3: TGTGCCAGCAGGCCTAACAGGGGGCAGGGCAATCAGCCCCAGCATTTT.

The chain recombines TRBV5-6 with TRBJ2-6, with 8 positions matching TRBD2. The germline gives CDR1 SGHDT, CDR2 YYEEEE. The CDR3 sequence is 19 residues long. After removal of 0 bases from V and 1 base from J, the junction contained 9 bases not matched to a gene. This CDR3 reads CASSLGPPGGRSGANVLTF. For the CDR3, the DNA is TGTGCCAGCAGCTTGGGGCCCCCTGGCGGGAGGTCTGGGGCCAACGTCCTGACTTTC. The full variable domain, completed using reference TRBV5-6 and TRBJ2-6, is DAGVTQSPTHLIKTRGQQVTLRCSPKSGHDTVSWYQQALGQGPQFIFQYYEEEERQRGNFPDRFSGHQFPNYSSELNVNALLLGDSALYLCASSLGPPGGRSGANVLTFGAGSRLTVL.

The chain uses TRBV27 and TRBJ2-3, with TRBD2 matching over 8 bases. Germline-derived CDR1 and CDR2 are MNHEY and SMNVEV (reference sequence). The CDR3 has 13 residues. The V gene end was trimmed by 6 bases and the J gene end by 7 bases; junction bases not matched to a gene: 6. CDR3 residues: CASSRGGGNTQYF. DNA for the CDR3: TGTGCCAGCAGCCGGGGGGGCGGGAATACGCAGTATTTT.

The gene calls are TRBV25-1 and TRBJ1-2, with TRBD1 identical over 11 bases. With 2 bases clipped from V and 6 bases from J, the junction kept 2 bases outside the gene matches. The CDR3 spans 14 residues. CDR1 and CDR2 from the germline V gene are MGHDK and SYGVNS. As DNA, the CDR3 is TGTGCCAGCAGTGAAACGGGACAGGGGGATGGCTACACCTTC. It encodes CASSETGQGDGYTF.

This rearrangement joins TRBV5-6 to TRBJ2-5; tentatively, D is TRBD2 (5 bases). The V end was cut by 0 bases, the J end by 1 base, with 7 bases between. The CDR3 covers 14 residues. CDR1 is SGHDT, CDR2 YYEEEE, per germline. The CDR3 DNA reads TGTGCCAGCAGCTTGGCCGGAGGCCAAGAGACCCAGTACTTC. As protein: CASSLAGGQETQYF. Full variable domain (remainder filled in from reference TRBV5-6 and TRBJ2-5): DAGVTQSPTHLIKTRGQQVTLRCSPKSGHDTVSWYQQALGQGPQFIFQYYEEEERQRGNFPDRFSGHQFPNYSSELNVNALLLGDSALYLCASSLAGGQETQYFGPGTRLLVL.